Listed below are T cell receptor beta chains from one sample, sequenced in a study of shared clonotypes between healthy human individuals. Assay used: immunoSEQ multiplex PCR; TCRdb lists only in-frame clones, some missing. The table lists some 2,100,000 clones, approximately 95% of them singletons, with 0.13% in the top ten. Specimen: naive CD4+ T cells sorted from blood. These receptors were obtained from a man between 18 and 35 years old in good health. Both conserved end residues are part of each CDR3. Fields, in order: D gene, clone size, V gene, J gene, CDR3 DNA, CDR3 protein. D genes are given only for firm matches. Part of the rows lack a size; the others show once, few, many or a class for expanded clones.

d_call: .
clone_size: .
v_call: TRBV18
j_call: TRBJ2-2
cdr3_nt: TGTGCCAGCTCACCGGTTGCCTCGAACACCGGGGAGCTGTTTTTT
cdr3_aa: CASSPVASNTGELFF

d_call: TRBD1
clone_size: .
v_call: TRBV10-3
j_call: TRBJ2-5
cdr3_nt: TGTGCCATCGGAACCGGGACAGGGACAGAGACCCAGTACTTC
cdr3_aa: CAIGTGTGTETQYF

d_call: TRBD1
clone_size: .
v_call: TRBV27
j_call: TRBJ1-1
cdr3_nt: TGTGCCAGCAGTTTGCGGGGACAGGGAAAAGCTTTCTTT
cdr3_aa: CASSLRGQGKAFF

d_call: .
clone_size: .
v_call: TRBV2
j_call: TRBJ2-7
cdr3_nt: TGTGCCAGCAGTGATGCCTACGAGCAGTACTTC
cdr3_aa: CASSDAYEQYF

d_call: .
clone_size: .
v_call: TRBV2
j_call: TRBJ1-5
cdr3_nt: TGTGCCAGCAGTGCGGGACGGAACAATCAGCCCCAGCATTTT
cdr3_aa: CASSAGRNNQPQHF

d_call: TRBD2
clone_size: .
v_call: TRBV28
j_call: TRBJ2-3
cdr3_nt: TGTGCCAGCAGTTTATCCGGGAGGGCCACGGCAGATACGCAGTATTTT
cdr3_aa: CASSLSGRATADTQYF

d_call: .
clone_size: .
v_call: TRBV30
j_call: TRBJ1-1
cdr3_nt: TGTGCCTGTCCCGCCGGGACTGTGCCTGAAGCTTTCTTT
cdr3_aa: CACPAGTVPEAFF

d_call: TRBD1
clone_size: once
v_call: TRBV6-4
j_call: TRBJ2-3
cdr3_nt: TGTGCCAGCAGTCAGGACAGGGTGGGAGATACGCAGTATTTT
cdr3_aa: CASSQDRVGDTQYF

d_call: TRBD1
clone_size: .
v_call: TRBV5-1
j_call: TRBJ1-2
cdr3_nt: TGCGCCAGCAGCATAGGACAGGGAGAGGTCTACACCTTC
cdr3_aa: CASSIGQGEVYTF

d_call: .
clone_size: .
v_call: TRBV18
j_call: TRBJ1-3
cdr3_nt: TGTGCCAGCTCACCCGGCACTGGAAACACCATATATTTT
cdr3_aa: CASSPGTGNTIYF

d_call: .
clone_size: .
v_call: TRBV5-6
j_call: TRBJ2-2
cdr3_nt: TGTGCCAGCAGCCGCGGTCCAGTGAACACCGGGGAGCTGTTTTTT
cdr3_aa: CASSRGPVNTGELFF

d_call: TRBD1
clone_size: .
v_call: TRBV5-1
j_call: TRBJ1-2
cdr3_nt: TGCGCCAGCAGCCTAACAGGGGAGGAGTACTATGGCTACACCTTC
cdr3_aa: CASSLTGEEYYGYTF

d_call: TRBD1
clone_size: .
v_call: TRBV19
j_call: TRBJ1-2
cdr3_nt: TGTGCCAGTAGCCTGACAGGACAGGGAGGCTATGGCTACACCTTC
cdr3_aa: CASSLTGQGGYGYTF

d_call: TRBD1
clone_size: .
v_call: TRBV10-1
j_call: TRBJ2-5
cdr3_nt: TGCGCCAGCAGTCAGCACAGACAGGGGGCTTGGGAGACCCAGTACTTC
cdr3_aa: CASSQHRQGAWETQYF

d_call: TRBD1
clone_size: .
v_call: TRBV5-1
j_call: TRBJ1-3
cdr3_nt: TGCGCCAGCAGCTTGGCTGCAGGGGGCTCTGGAAACACCATATATTTT
cdr3_aa: CASSLAAGGSGNTIYF

d_call: TRBD1
clone_size: .
v_call: TRBV6-5
j_call: TRBJ1-5
cdr3_nt: TGTGCCAGCAGTTCGGACAGGGATCAGCCCCAGCATTTT
cdr3_aa: CASSSDRDQPQHF

d_call: .
clone_size: once
v_call: TRBV7-3
j_call: TRBJ2-3
cdr3_nt: TGTGCCAGCAGCTTACTCGCTGCGAGCACAGATACGCAGTATTTT
cdr3_aa: CASSLLAASTDTQYF

d_call: TRBD2
clone_size: .
v_call: TRBV5-4
j_call: TRBJ2-3
cdr3_nt: TGTGCCAGCAGCCCGGGGCTAGCGGGAGAATTGGGCACAGATACGCAGTATTTT
cdr3_aa: CASSPGLAGELGTDTQYF

d_call: .
clone_size: .
v_call: TRBV14
j_call: TRBJ2-3
cdr3_nt: TGTGCCAGCAGCCAAGATTTTTTCCCAGATACGCAGTATTTT
cdr3_aa: CASSQDFFPDTQYF

d_call: .
clone_size: .
v_call: TRBV19
j_call: TRBJ1-3
cdr3_nt: TGTGCCAGTAGTACCGGACAACTGGTGGCCTCTGGAAACACCATATATTTT
cdr3_aa: CASSTGQLVASGNTIYF

d_call: .
clone_size: .
v_call: TRBV10-3
j_call: TRBJ1-1
cdr3_nt: TGTGCCATCAGTGTAGGGCGGGAGAACACTGAAGCTTTCTTT
cdr3_aa: CAISVGRENTEAFF

d_call: .
clone_size: .
v_call: TRBV5-1
j_call: TRBJ2-3
cdr3_nt: TGCGCCAGCAGCTTGACCGGGACCTTTGGCGCAGATACGCAGTATTTT
cdr3_aa: CASSLTGTFGADTQYF

d_call: TRBD1
clone_size: .
v_call: TRBV5-1
j_call: TRBJ1-6
cdr3_nt: TGCGCCAGCAGCGCTGGGGACAGGGACTCACCCCTCCACTTT
cdr3_aa: CASSAGDRDSPLHF

d_call: .
clone_size: .
v_call: TRBV9
j_call: TRBJ2-7
cdr3_nt: TGTGCCAGCAGCGTAGGTTCCGGGGCTGTATCCTACGAGCAGTACTTC
cdr3_aa: CASSVGSGAVSYEQYF

d_call: .
clone_size: .
v_call: TRBV27
j_call: TRBJ2-5
cdr3_nt: TGTGCCAGCAGTTTATCTACAGGGAATCGGTACCAAGAGACCCAGTACTTC
cdr3_aa: CASSLSTGNRYQETQYF

d_call: .
clone_size: once
v_call: TRBV2
j_call: TRBJ2-7
cdr3_nt: TGTGCCAGCAGTGAAGGTGGTATCGGGGGCGACGAGCAGTACTTC
cdr3_aa: CASSEGGIGGDEQYF

d_call: .
clone_size: .
v_call: TRBV18
j_call: TRBJ1-2
cdr3_nt: TGTGCCAGCTCACCCCCCGGGTCGACAAACTATGGCTACACCTTC
cdr3_aa: CASSPPGSTNYGYTF

d_call: TRBD2
clone_size: .
v_call: TRBV2
j_call: TRBJ2-1
cdr3_nt: TGTGCCAGCAGTGCGACTAGCGTCGATGAGCAGTTCTTC
cdr3_aa: CASSATSVDEQFF

d_call: TRBD1
clone_size: .
v_call: TRBV7-9
j_call: TRBJ2-5
cdr3_nt: TGTGCCAGCAGCTCGAGTCTTTGGAGGGACAGGGGAGAGACCCAGTACTTC
cdr3_aa: CASSSSLWRDRGETQYF

d_call: TRBD1
clone_size: once
v_call: TRBV2
j_call: TRBJ1-4
cdr3_nt: TGTGCCAGCAGTGTTACCGCGGGACAGACATATTTT
cdr3_aa: CASSVTAGQTYF

d_call: .
clone_size: .
v_call: TRBV30
j_call: TRBJ2-1
cdr3_nt: TGTGCCTGGAGTGTCCTAGATCGGGCGGGTGAGCAGTTCTTC
cdr3_aa: CAWSVLDRAGEQFF

d_call: TRBD2
clone_size: .
v_call: TRBV30
j_call: TRBJ2-2
cdr3_nt: TGTGCCTGGAGTGTACGGAGTAGCGGGGGAACCGGGGAGCTGTTTTTT
cdr3_aa: CAWSVRSSGGTGELFF

d_call: TRBD2
clone_size: .
v_call: TRBV25-1
j_call: TRBJ2-3
cdr3_nt: TGTGCCAGCAGCGTGGGAATAGCGGGACGGGCAGATACGCAGTATTTT
cdr3_aa: CASSVGIAGRADTQYF

d_call: .
clone_size: .
v_call: TRBV28
j_call: TRBJ1-5
cdr3_nt: TGTGCCAGCTTAACGGGCGGGACAAGCAAGCCCAATCAGCCCCAGCATTTT
cdr3_aa: CASLTGGTSKPNQPQHF

d_call: .
clone_size: .
v_call: TRBV6-6
j_call: TRBJ2-7
cdr3_nt: TGTGCCAGCAGTAAAACAGGGGAGCAGTACTTC
cdr3_aa: CASSKTGEQYF

d_call: .
clone_size: once
v_call: TRBV2
j_call: TRBJ2-3
cdr3_nt: TGTGCCAGCAGCTATCCTTCAGGGACAGATACGCAGTATTTT
cdr3_aa: CASSYPSGTDTQYF

d_call: .
clone_size: .
v_call: TRBV6-1
j_call: TRBJ1-1
cdr3_nt: TGTGCCAGCAGCCATGGGGTAAACACTGAAGCTTTCTTT
cdr3_aa: CASSHGVNTEAFF

d_call: TRBD1
clone_size: .
v_call: TRBV19
j_call: TRBJ1-1
cdr3_nt: TGTGCCAGTAGTACCGACAGGGTGGGGACTGAAGCTTTCTTT
cdr3_aa: CASSTDRVGTEAFF

d_call: .
clone_size: .
v_call: TRBV28
j_call: TRBJ1-6
cdr3_nt: TGTGCCAGCAGTCCTGGGACAAGTGATTCACCCCTCCACTTT
cdr3_aa: CASSPGTSDSPLHF

d_call: .
clone_size: .
v_call: TRBV15
j_call: TRBJ1-2
cdr3_nt: TGTGCCACCAGCAGAGATGTAGGGGGCTACACCTTC
cdr3_aa: CATSRDVGGYTF

d_call: TRBD1
clone_size: .
v_call: TRBV28
j_call: TRBJ1-1
cdr3_nt: TGTGCCAGCAGTCTAGCCACCGGGACAGGGACTTTGGGAGCTTTCTTT
cdr3_aa: CASSLATGTGTLGAFF

d_call: .
clone_size: .
v_call: TRBV11-3
j_call: TRBJ1-1
cdr3_nt: TGTGCCAGCAGCCCCCCTGGGAGCACTGAAGCTTTCTTT
cdr3_aa: CASSPPGSTEAFF

d_call: .
clone_size: .
v_call: TRBV28
j_call: TRBJ1-3
cdr3_nt: TGTGCCAGCAGTTTACCGACCAGGGCGTCTGGAAACACCATATATTTT
cdr3_aa: CASSLPTRASGNTIYF

d_call: .
clone_size: .
v_call: TRBV5-1
j_call: TRBJ2-5
cdr3_nt: TGCGCCAGCAGCTTGGGCCCGGACAGTACGGAGACCCAGTACTTC
cdr3_aa: CASSLGPDSTETQYF

d_call: .
clone_size: .
v_call: TRBV23-1
j_call: TRBJ1-5
cdr3_nt: TGCGCCAGCAGTCAATCGCCGCGTCAGCCCCAGCATTTT
cdr3_aa: CASSQSPRQPQHF

d_call: .
clone_size: .
v_call: TRBV15
j_call: TRBJ2-7
cdr3_nt: TGTGCCACCAGTCCCGACGGATTTACCTACGAGCAGTACTTC
cdr3_aa: CATSPDGFTYEQYF

d_call: TRBD1
clone_size: .
v_call: TRBV5-1
j_call: TRBJ1-1
cdr3_nt: TGCGCCAGCAGCACGTCCCGGGACAGCGGGAACACTGAAGCTTTCTTT
cdr3_aa: CASSTSRDSGNTEAFF

d_call: .
clone_size: .
v_call: TRBV19
j_call: TRBJ1-1
cdr3_nt: TGTGCCAGTAGCCAAGCCGACTTAACTGGGACTGAAGCTTTCTTT
cdr3_aa: CASSQADLTGTEAFF

d_call: .
clone_size: .
v_call: TRBV15
j_call: TRBJ1-1
cdr3_nt: TGTGCCACCAGTACAGGAGTGAACACTGAAGCTTTCTTT
cdr3_aa: CATSTGVNTEAFF

d_call: .
clone_size: once
v_call: TRBV9
j_call: TRBJ1-2
cdr3_nt: TGTGCCAGCAGCTCGGGACGGAATAACTATGGCTACACCTTC
cdr3_aa: CASSSGRNNYGYTF

d_call: .
clone_size: .
v_call: TRBV30
j_call: TRBJ1-5
cdr3_nt: TGTGCCTGGAGTGCGGGCCGGGATCAGCCCCAGCATTTT
cdr3_aa: CAWSAGRDQPQHF

d_call: .
clone_size: .
v_call: TRBV6-6
j_call: TRBJ2-7
cdr3_nt: TGTGCCAGCAGTTACGCAGGAACCTCCTACGAGCAGTACTTC
cdr3_aa: CASSYAGTSYEQYF